Listed below are T cell receptor beta chains from one sample, sequenced in a study of early T cells in non-severe SARS-CoV-2 infection. TCRdb reprocessed the 5' RACE reads with MiXCR, giving one entry per CDR3 protein. The table records about 25,000 distinct CDR3 sequences, approximately 4.8% of them present only once. Sequenced sample: whole blood. The origin of the receptors is an adult who was a healthcare worker with PCR-confirmed SARS-CoV-2 infection or an uninfected control (not recorded which). The CDR3 runs from the conserved cysteine through the conserved F or W. Fields, in order: J gene, CDR3 length, D gene, V gene, clone size, CDR3 protein, CDR3 DNA. D genes are given only for firm matches. The size field is filled for only some rows; it gives once, few, many or a size class.

TRBJ2-5	15	-	TRBV24-1	-	CATSDPRAGVETQYF	TGTGCCACCAGTGACCCACGGGCAGGGGTAGAGACCCAGTACTTC
TRBJ2-7	18	TRBD2	TRBV29-1	few	CSVVGTSGRAQLISEQYF	TGCAGCGTTGTCGGGACTAGCGGGAGGGCCCAACTGATAAGTGAGCAGTACTTC
TRBJ2-3	15	TRBD2	TRBV7-2	many	CASIRLAGGADTQYF	TGTGCCAGCATCCGTCTAGCGGGAGGGGCGGATACGCAGTATTTT
TRBJ2-1	18	TRBD2	TRBV28	many	CASSLTLRLAGDGDEQFF	TGTGCCAGCAGCCTCACCCTGAGACTAGCGGGAGATGGTGATGAGCAGTTCTTC
TRBJ2-3	14	-	TRBV10-3	few	CAIRNGQIYDTQYF	TGTGCCATCAGGAATGGACAGATATACGATACGCAGTATTTT
TRBJ2-7	19	-	TRBV21-1	-	CASSKGKREGNLPPNEQYF	TGTGCCAGCAGCAAAGGCAAGCGGGAGGGCAATTTACCCCCGAACGAGCAGTACTTC
TRBJ2-3	13	TRBD2	TRBV12-3/TRBV12-4	many	CASSFGGADTQYF	TGTGCCAGCAGTTTCGGGGGGGCAGATACGCAGTATTTT
TRBJ1-4	15	-	TRBV11-2	many	CASSLTGSSNEKLFF	TGTGCCAGCAGCTTAACGGGAAGTTCTAATGAAAAACTGTTTTTT
TRBJ1-4	14	TRBD1	TRBV27	many	CASSLNRGSEKLFF	TGTGCCAGCAGTTTAAACAGGGGAAGTGAAAAACTGTTTTTT
TRBJ2-1	14	-	TRBV7-2	many	CASSLPLYYNEQFF	TGTGCCAGCAGCTTACCCCTGTACTACAATGAGCAGTTCTTC
TRBJ2-2	15	TRBD2	TRBV10-2	many	CASRPLAGGDGELFF	TGCGCCAGCAGACCCCTAGCGGGAGGGGACGGGGAGCTGTTTTTT
TRBJ2-7	13	TRBD2	TRBV19	-	CASRSTSGYEQYF	TGTGCCAGTAGAAGTACTAGCGGATACGAGCAGTACTTC
TRBJ1-1	15	TRBD1	TRBV10-3	many	CAISEIDRGHSEAFF	TGTGCCATCAGCGAGATAGACAGGGGTCATTCTGAAGCTTTCTTT
TRBJ2-5	16	TRBD2	TRBV7-8	medium-sized	CASSEGLERYQETQYF	TGTGCCAGCAGCGAGGGACTAGAGCGGTACCAAGAGACCCAGTACTTC
TRBJ2-7	16	-	TRBV7-9	many	CASSPLRGTVDWEQYF	TGTGCCAGCAGCCCCCTTAGAGGCACCGTGGATTGGGAGCAGTACTTC